This passage covers 28 T cell receptor beta chains from one sample sequenced in a study of shared T cell receptors in the human thymus. The assay was immunoSEQ multiplex PCR, and TCRdb's table has in-frame clones only and misses some. The data contain some 700,000 clones, 88% of them seen just once; the ten biggest clones take up roughly 0.0097%. These data were also filed under a second study, of human thymus T cells.

Sequenced sample: thymocytes. All receptors come from a boy under two years old with a congenital heart defect.

The chain has TRBV11-2 and TRBJ2-3, with 9 nucleotides matching TRBD2. J was trimmed by 1 base and V by 8 bases; bases with no gene match: 10. The CDR3 contains 16 residues. Germline V CDR1 and CDR2: SGHAT, FQNNGV. The CDR3 sequence: CASGSVQREGTDTQYF. DNA of the CDR3: TGTGCCAGCGGGAGTGTTCAGCGGGAGGGCACAGATACGCAGTATTTT.

V usage is TRBV7-2 and J usage is TRBJ2-1, with D uncertain. The CDR3 is 13 residues long. V dropped 0 bases and J dropped 12 bases, with 12 bases sitting between them. Germline CDR1 SGHTA, CDR2 FQGNSA. The CDR3 sequence is CASSLAGSRAQFF. CDR3 nucleotide sequence: TGTGCCAGCAGCTTAGCCGGGTCCCGCGCGCAGTTCTTC.

The V call is TRBV30, the J call TRBJ1-2; no clear D. V lost 7 bases, J lost 2 bases, and 20 bases lay in between. Per germline, CDR1 GTSNPN and CDR2 SVGIG (reference sequence). This CDR3 has 15 amino acids. The CDR3 DNA sequence: TGTGCCTCGGTGAACTTCGTCACCATAAACTATGGCTACACCTTC. Protein: CASVNFVTINYGYTF.

The chain employs TRBV9 and TRBJ2-7; 7 bases are shared with TRBD2. With V trimmed by 4 bases and J by 6 bases, 13 bases remained unmatched. This CDR3 has 15 residues. Germline CDR1 SGDLS, CDR2 YYNGEE. The CDR3 spells CASSTQAGLSGEQYF. The CDR3 bases are TGTGCCAGCAGCACCCAAGCGGGATTATCGGGCGAGCAGTACTTC. Using reference TRBV9 and TRBJ2-7 for the parts outside the CDR3, the full variable domain is DSGVTQTPKHLITATGQRVTLRCSPRSGDLSVYWYQQSLDQGLQFLIQYYNGEERAKGNILERFSAQQFPDLHSELNLSSLELGDSALYFCASSTQAGLSGEQYFGPGTRLTVT.

The rearrangement links TRBV28 to TRBJ1-2, with 9 bases that match TRBD1. Trimming took 5 bases from V and 2 from J; bases not matched to a gene: 12. The CDR3 spans 17 residues. CDR1 is MDHEN, CDR2 SYDVKM, per germline. CDR3 amino acids: CASSPLTGTGLNYGYTF. DNA for the CDR3: TGTGCCAGCAGTCCGCTGACCGGGACAGGGTTAAACTATGGCTACACCTTC.

The J gene is TRBJ2-3, the V gene TRBV9; 8 bases align to TRBD2. Trimming took 0 bases from V and 6 from J; bases not matched to a gene: 9. CDR3 length: 16 residues. Germline V CDR1 and CDR2: SGDLS, YYNGEE. The CDR3, as DNA: TGTGCCAGCAGCGTAGGTGGCGGGAGGCCGGGGGATACGCAGTATTTT. Encoded protein: CASSVGGGRPGDTQYF.

This chain joins TRBV15 and TRBJ2-7; 9 bases match TRBD1. This CDR3 region has 12 residues. CDR1 is LNHNV, CDR2 YYDKDF, per germline (reference sequence). V lost 9 bases, J lost 5 bases, and 5 bases stayed unmatched. The CDR3 coding sequence is TGTGCCACTGGACAGGGGTACCACGAGCAGTACTTC. It specifies CATGQGYHEQYF.

The J gene is TRBJ2-1, the V gene TRBV11-3; 10 positions match TRBD1. From germline, CDR1 is SGHNT and CDR2 YENEEA. The CDR3 has 15 amino acids. The trim removed 6 bases at V and 3 bases at J, leaving 5 bases unmatched. Here the CDR3 DNA reads TGTGCCAGCAGGGCGGGGACAGGGGTCTACAATGAGCAGTTCTTC. Translated: CASRAGTGVYNEQFF.

V and J are TRBV7-6 and TRBJ2-2; 7 bases match TRBD2. CDR3 length: 15 amino acids. V was pared by 2 bases and J by 3 bases, with 3 bases of the junction left unmatched. Germline CDR1 and CDR2: SGHVS and FNYEAQ. The CDR3 region is CASSLTRGDTGELFF. The CDR3, as DNA: TGTGCCAGCAGCTTAACCCGGGGGGACACCGGGGAGCTGTTTTTT.

This chain joins TRBV12-5 and TRBJ1-1; D unclear. V lost 7 bases to trimming and J lost 1 base, with 10 bases between them. Germline V gene lookup returns CDR1 LGHNT and CDR2 FRNRAP. The CDR3 contains 13 residues. The CDR3 DNA sequence: TGTGCTAGTGTATCCCGAGCGAACACTGAAGCTTTCTTT. Residues: CASVSRANTEAFF.

The chain couples TRBV28 to TRBJ1-5; D might be TRBD1 (6 bases). Germline V gene sequence: CDR1 MDHEN, CDR2 SYDVKM. The CDR3 spans 17 residues. Trimming took 5 bases from V and 0 from J, leaving 17 bases between them. Written as DNA, the CDR3 is TGTGCCAGCAGTCCCCCGGGGGAGGGGGATAGCAATCAGCCCCAGCATTTT. This encodes CASSPPGEGDSNQPQHF.

CDR3 nucleotides: TGTGCCATCAGTCCCGGGACAGGGGCGTTAGGTGGCTACACCTTC. This encodes CAISPGTGALGGYTF. The chain uses TRBV10-3 and TRBJ1-2; 10 bases align to TRBD1. CDR1 and CDR2 from the germline V gene are ENHRY and SYGVKD. CDR3 length: 15 residues. J gave up 7 bases and V 5 bases, and 10 bases lay outside the gene matches.

The chain is built from TRBV4-2 and TRBJ2-7, with a possible D match to TRBD1 (6 bases). Between the trimmed V and J ends, which lost 0 bases and 1 base, there was a span of 13 bases. This CDR3 contains 16 residues. Germline CDR1 reads LGHNA; CDR2 reads YNFKEQ. The CDR3: CASSQDRQDWSYEQYF. The CDR3 bases are TGTGCCAGCAGCCAAGATCGACAGGACTGGTCCTACGAGCAGTACTTC.

V usage is TRBV15 and J usage is TRBJ1-2; D ambiguous. The CDR3 has 15 residues. Per germline, CDR1 LNHNV and CDR2 YYDKDF (reference sequence). Trimming left V 6 bases short and J 6 bases short, with 20 bases between. The CDR3 loop is CATSPSLRRGHGYTF. As DNA, the CDR3 is TGTGCCACCAGTCCCAGTCTTAGGCGCGGTCATGGCTACACCTTC.

The chain combines TRBV9 with TRBJ1-1; 9 bases fit TRBD1. J was trimmed by 5 bases and V by 3 bases; bases with no gene match: 17. The CDR3 totals 18 residues. The germline CDR1 and CDR2 sequences are SGDLS and YYNGEE. CDR3 nucleotide sequence: TGTGCCAGCAGCGCGGGACAGGGCAGTACAAGAAGGTGGACTGAAGCTTTCTTT. It specifies CASSAGQGSTRRWTEAFF.

The chain combines TRBV5-1 with TRBJ2-5, with 8 positions matching TRBD1. The V gene end was trimmed by 4 bases and the J gene end by 5 bases; junction bases not matched to a gene: 16. Germline-derived CDR1 and CDR2 are SGHRS and YFSETQ. This CDR3 contains 17 residues. The CDR3 nucleotides are TGCGCCAGCAGCGCCCCTTCGCCCCAGGGGGCTTGGGAGACCCAGTACTTC. It encodes CASSAPSPQGAWETQYF.

This rearrangement joins TRBV7-8 to TRBJ2-5; possible D gene TRBD2, 5 bases. Deletions cut 4 bases from V and 1 base from J, with 16 bases between. The V gene's germline CDR1 is SGHVS and CDR2 FQNEAQ. The CDR3 is made up of 16 amino acids. The CDR3 loop is CASSSSLLRGQETQYF. DNA of the CDR3: TGTGCCAGCAGCTCCTCCTTACTCCGGGGCCAAGAGACCCAGTACTTC. Full variable domain (rest looked up from reference TRBV7-8 and TRBJ2-5): GAGVSQSPRYKVAKRGQDVALRCDPISGHVSLFWYQQALGQGPEFLTYFQNEAQLDKSGLPSDRFFAERPEGSVSTLKIQRTQQEDSAVYLCASSSSLLRGQETQYFGPGTRLLVL.

This clone appeared once. V usage is TRBV4-3 and J usage is TRBJ2-3; 8 nucleotides align to TRBD2. Trimming took 1 base from V and 8 from J; bases not matched to a gene: 2. The CDR3 extends over 13 amino acids. Germline assignment: CDR1 LGHNA and CDR2 YSLEER. The chain's CDR3 is CASSQGLARTQYF. Here the CDR3 DNA reads TGCGCCAGCAGCCAAGGACTAGCGCGTACGCAGTATTTT.

This chain links TRBV14 with TRBJ2-5; no definite D call. The germline gives CDR1 SGHDN, CDR2 FVKESK. The CDR3 loop spans 16 amino acids. V was clipped by 0 bases and J by 2 bases, with 13 bases between them. CDR3 sequence: CASSQDRRVAQETQYF. The CDR3 coding sequence is TGTGCCAGCAGCCAAGATCGACGGGTAGCTCAAGAGACCCAGTACTTC.

This chain links TRBV27 with TRBJ2-3; the D gene is possibly TRBD1 (6 bases). Germline CDR1 is MNHEY and CDR2 is SMNVEV (reference sequence). The V end was cut by 6 bases, the J end by 5 bases, with 21 bases between. The CDR3 is made up of 16 amino acids. DNA of the CDR3: TGTGCCAGCAGCCTTGTACAGGGCCAGGGGATAGATACGCAGTATTTT. It translates to CASSLVQGQGIDTQYF.

V is TRBV2 and J is TRBJ2-1, with D hard to call. The germline CDR1 and CDR2 sequences are SNHLY and FYNNEI. The V end was cut by 9 bases, the J end by 10 bases, with 10 bases between. The CDR3 has 10 residues. The CDR3 DNA sequence: TGTGCCAGTGAATCTCAGGAGCAGTTCTTC. Protein sequence: CASESQEQFF.

CDR3 nucleotide sequence: TGCGCCAGCAGCCGGAGCAGTGACAATGAGCAGTTCTTC. Its translation: CASSRSSDNEQFF. The V call is TRBV4-3, the J call TRBJ2-1; D is uncertain. Trimming removed 4 bases from V and 5 bases from J, with 9 bases in between. This CDR3 has 13 residues. Per germline, CDR1 LGHNA and CDR2 YSLEER.

The chain joins TRBV10-2 to TRBJ2-5; 8 bases map to TRBD2. V was clipped by 3 bases and J by 1 base; unmatched bases: 7. Germline V gives CDR1 WSHSY, CDR2 SAAADI. There are 16 residues in the CDR3. CDR3 protein: CASSEGLAGPQETQYF. Written as DNA, the CDR3 is TGCGCCAGCAGTGAAGGGCTAGCGGGCCCCCAAGAGACCCAGTACTTC.

The gene calls are TRBV25-1 and TRBJ2-1, with 8 bases identical to TRBD2. CDR1 is MGHDK, CDR2 SYGVNS, per germline. Unmatched junction bases numbered 5, after V lost 4 bases and J lost 9 bases. CDR3 length: 13 residues. The DNA for the CDR3 is TGTGCCAGCAGTGGACTAGCGTCAGGTGAGCAGTTCTTC. It encodes CASSGLASGEQFF.

In the case of this clone: At one end, the junction sequence differs from germline, possibly due to a read error. The V gene is TRBV10-2, the J gene TRBJ2-1; the D gene is possibly TRBD1 (6 bases). The CDR3 is made up of 17 amino acids. CDR1 is WSHSY and CDR2 is SAAADI in the germline V gene. The DNA for the CDR3 is TGCGCCAGCAGTCCCCCACCCAGGGGCTTCTCCAACAATGAGCAGTTCTTC. Translated, it gives CASSPPPRGFSNNEQFF.

This clone has only one observation. This rearrangement joins TRBV4-3 to TRBJ2-3, with 9 bases lining up with TRBD2. The CDR3 loop spans 17 amino acids. V was clipped by 3 bases and J by 2 bases; unmatched bases: 9. Germline CDR1 and CDR2: LGHNA and YSLEER. CDR3 in DNA: TGCGCCAGCAGCCAGGGCCCCGGACTAGCGTCCACAGATACGCAGTATTTT. Amino acid sequence: CASSQGPGLASTDTQYF.

This clone was observed a few times. This chain's CDR3 is CASSLSWWGDTEAFF. Here the CDR3 DNA reads TGCGCCAGCAGCTTGAGTTGGTGGGGGGACACTGAAGCTTTCTTT. The chain joins TRBV5-1 to TRBJ1-1; possibly TRBD1 for D (5 bases). Germline loops: CDR1 SGHRS, CDR2 YFSETQ. Trimming shortened V by 1 base and J by 3 bases, and 13 bases separated the two germline ends. The CDR3 extends over 15 amino acids.

This clone was counted only a few times. The chain couples TRBV4-3 to TRBJ2-5; TRBD2 is a possible D gene (5 bases). CDR1 is LGHNA, CDR2 YSLEER, per germline. Trimming took 0 bases from V and 4 from J, leaving 15 bases between them. The CDR3 consists of 16 residues. CDR3 DNA sequence: TGCGCCAGCAGCCAAGATCGGGCTAGCTCCTTAGAGACCCAGTACTTC. Its protein is CASSQDRASSLETQYF.